This T cell receptor (beta chain) was sequenced for a study of neoadjuvant nivolumab and ipilimumab in lung cancer. CDR1 and CDR2 (germline): MDHEN, SYDVKM. J was trimmed by 4 bases and V by 3 bases; bases with no gene match: 5. The CDR3 is made up of 14 amino acids. Some clones are missing from TCRdb's copy, which holds only in-frame ones; the method was immunoSEQ multiplex PCR. The table shows tens of thousands of clones, with around nine tenths occurring only once. This TCR was sampled from an adult with non-small cell lung cancer. Some clones in this sample may be carry-over from other donors' samples. This rearrangement joins TRBV28 to TRBJ2-7, with TRBD2 matching 8 bases. This sample comprised blood, obtained before neoadjuvant nivolumab, alone or with ipilimumab. For the CDR3, the DNA is TGTGCCAGCAGTTTTCCGGGAGGGGGATACGAGCAGTACTTC. Translation gives CASSFPGGGYEQYF.